This TCR beta chain originates from a study of blood T cell repertoires in COVID-19. Assignments of participants to cohorts depended upon their own reported clinical history. TCRdb keeps only in-frame clones here, not all; method: immunoSEQ multiplex PCR. Of 300,000 to 400,000 clones in the sample, roughly nine tenths were seen once. Germline values: CDR1 KGHDR, CDR2 SFDVKD. With V trimmed by 3 bases and J by 2 bases, 15 bases remained unmatched. The CDR3 consists of 19 residues. This rearrangement joins TRBV24-1 to TRBJ2-3; 8 positions match TRBD1. The TCR sequence derives from a man aged 55 to 70 who had recovered from COVID-19. The sequencing input was PBMCs or T cells enriched from blood (not recorded which). The CDR3 DNA reads as TGTGCCACCAGTGATCCCGCGAGAGAGGGACAGGCGCACACAGATACGCAGTATTTT. Protein product: CATSDPAREGQAHTDTQYF.